These T cell receptor beta chains were read from a single sample in a study of vaccination effects on CD4 cells after COVID-19. The data were produced by immunoSEQ multiplex PCR, yet TCRdb's version contains in-frame clones alone and is incomplete. The sample has about 35,000 clones, about four fifths seen once; the top ten hold approximately 1.4%. The antigens for these receptors are not known. Sequenced here: CD4+ T cells from PBMCs cultured with HCoV-NL63 spike peptides, sampled after COVID-19 vaccination. The receptor set was obtained from a human donor who received a COVID-19 vaccine. Some clones in this sample may be carry-over from other donors' samples. The CDR3 runs from the conserved cysteine through the conserved F or W. The D gene is left open where the match is weak. Some rows have no size entry. The others give once, few or many, or a class for an expanded clone.

TRBV3-1/TRBV3-2	.	TRBJ2-5	.	TGTGCCAGCAGCCTACCCCAGGGGACCAGCTTTTACTTC	CASSLPQGTSFYF
TRBV5-4	.	TRBJ2-1	.	TGTGCCAGCAGCTTGCAGGGTATGGGTGAGCAGTTCTTC	CASSLQGMGEQFF
TRBV24-1	.	TRBJ2-2	once	TGTGCCACCAGTGTCCAGGGTGAAGCCGGGGAGCTGTTTTTT	CATSVQGEAGELFF
TRBV5-1	.	TRBJ2-1	.	TGCGCCAGCAGCTTGGCCCGCGGGGCCTACAATGAGCAGTTCTTC	CASSLARGAYNEQFF
TRBV28	.	TRBJ1-5	.	TGTGCCAGCAGTTTACGGACCGTAAATCAGCCCCAGCATTTT	CASSLRTVNQPQHF
TRBV10-2	TRBD2	TRBJ2-3	.	TGCGCCAGCAGTGATCGGCGCGGGGGACGCACAGATACGCAGTATTTT	CASSDRRGGRTDTQYF
TRBV4-3	.	TRBJ2-2	.	TGCGCCAGCAGCCCTTTCCGTGGTTTGGGTTATGAGGAGCTGTTTTTT	CASSPFRGLGYEELFF
TRBV30	.	TRBJ1-2	.	TGTGCCTGGAACCTAGGGGGGGGAGGCTACACCTTC	CAWNLGGGGYTF
TRBV6-1	.	TRBJ1-5	.	TGTGCCAGCAGTGGGTATTGGGTGGCAGGGACCTCCCCTAGCAATCAGCCCCAGCATTTT	CASSGYWVAGTSPSNQPQHF
TRBV5-8	.	TRBJ1-1	.	TGTGCCAGTCCCAACGCGTTGGGGGGGGCAAGAGTGAACACTGAAGCTTTCTTT	CASPNALGGARVNTEAFF
TRBV30	TRBD1	TRBJ1-5	.	TGTGCCTGGAGTTCTGGGACAGGGAATCAGCCCCAGCATTTT	CAWSSGTGNQPQHF
TRBV7-3	.	TRBJ2-1	.	TGTGCCAGCAGCTTAACTTTGGGCAATGAGCAGTTCTTC	CASSLTLGNEQFF
TRBV28	TRBD1	TRBJ1-5	.	TGTGCCAGCCGGGACAGGGGCGGCCGGGACAATCAGCCCCAGCATTTT	CASRDRGGRDNQPQHF
TRBV12-3/TRBV12-4	.	TRBJ2-2	.	TGTGCCAGCAGTTACACCGGGGAGCTGTTTTTT	CASSYTGELFF
TRBV11-2	TRBD1	TRBJ2-6	.	TGTGCCAGCAGCTTTGGGACAGGGGGCGCTGGGGCCAACGTCCTGACTTTC	CASSFGTGGAGANVLTF
TRBV5-1	.	TRBJ2-6	.	TGCGCCAGCAGCCAACCCGGGGGTGCTGGGGCCAACGTCCTGACTTTC	CASSQPGGAGANVLTF
TRBV7-9	.	TRBJ1-3	.	TGTGCCAGCAGCCCCGGACATTCTGGAAACACCATATATTTT	CASSPGHSGNTIYF
TRBV10-3	.	TRBJ1-1	.	TGTGCCTCCAAGGGGGGTTCGAACACTGAAGCTTTCTTT	CASKGGSNTEAFF
TRBV10-3	.	TRBJ2-5	.	TGTGCCATCAGTGAGACCCAAGAGACCCAGTACTTC	CAISETQETQYF
TRBV6-5	.	TRBJ2-1	.	TGTGCCAGCAGTTACTCGACAGTTAACAATGAGCAGTTCTTC	CASSYSTVNNEQFF
TRBV9	.	TRBJ1-1	.	TGTGCCAGCAGCGCCAGTGACAGGCTGAACACTGAAGCTTTCTTT	CASSASDRLNTEAFF
TRBV25-1	.	TRBJ1-5	.	TGTGCCAGCAGTGAAAGTGGTATGAGCAATCAGCCCCAGCATTTT	CASSESGMSNQPQHF
TRBV7-8	.	TRBJ2-2	few	TGTGCCAGCAGCTTAAACACCGGGGAGCTGTTTTTT	CASSLNTGELFF
TRBV10-2	.	TRBJ1-2	.	TGCGCCAGCAGTGAGTTATACAGTGGCGGCTACACCTTC	CASSELYSGGYTF
TRBV19	.	TRBJ1-1	.	TGTGCCAGCTTTGACAGGATGACTGAAGCTTTCTTT	CASFDRMTEAFF
TRBV12-3/TRBV12-4	.	TRBJ1-3	.	TGTGCCAGCAGTTTCGGGAACATCATATATTTT	CASSFGNIIYF
TRBV5-1	.	TRBJ2-2	.	TGCGCCAGCAGCCAATTACAGGGTAAACCGAGCACCGGGGAGCTGTTTTTT	CASSQLQGKPSTGELFF
TRBV5-1	.	TRBJ2-2	.	TGCGCCAGCAGCTCGACGGCGCGGAGCACCGGGGAGCTGTTTTTT	CASSSTARSTGELFF
TRBV2	TRBD1	TRBJ1-5	once	TGTGCCAGCAGCGGACAGGGAGGGCAGCCCCAGCATTTT	CASSGQGGQPQHF
TRBV2	.	TRBJ1-5	.	TGTGCCAGCATGCCTGATAGCAATCAGCCCCAGCATTTT	CASMPDSNQPQHF
TRBV24-1	TRBD1	TRBJ1-3	.	TGTGCCACCAGTGACCGTCCCGGGACAGGGGTTGGAAACACCATATATTTT	CATSDRPGTGVGNTIYF
TRBV6-6	.	TRBJ2-1	.	TGTGCCAGCGTTAAAGACAGTTACAATGAGCAGTTCTTC	CASVKDSYNEQFF
TRBV10-1	.	TRBJ2-5	.	TGCGCCAGCGAACCCAAGTACCAAGAGACCCAGTACTTC	CASEPKYQETQYF
TRBV18	TRBD1	TRBJ1-5	.	TGTGCCAGCTCAGACAGGGGGGAGCAGCCCCAGCATTTT	CASSDRGEQPQHF
TRBV2	TRBD1	TRBJ1-5	.	TGTGCCAGCACTATAGACAGGGGTCCCCAGCCCCAGCATTTT	CASTIDRGPQPQHF
TRBV24-1	.	TRBJ2-2	once	TGTGCCACCAGTGATCCCGGGCACCGGGGAGAGCTGTTTTTT	CATSDPGHRGELFF
TRBV6-4	.	TRBJ2-5	.	TGTGCCAGCAGTGAACCCGCCAAGAGAGAGACCCAGTACTTC	CASSEPAKRETQYF
TRBV2	TRBD1	TRBJ1-2	once	TGTGCCAGCCATCGCGGGACAGGGTCAAAGGGGTGGGGAGGCTACACCTTC	CASHRGTGSKGWGGYTF
TRBV11-2	.	TRBJ2-3	.	TGTGCCAGCAGCTCCCCCGGGTACCACACAGATACGCAGTATTTT	CASSSPGYHTDTQYF
TRBV18	.	TRBJ1-1	.	TGTGCCAGCTCACCCCTTGACAGTGGCGACACTGAAGCTTTCTTT	CASSPLDSGDTEAFF
TRBV27	TRBD1	TRBJ1-5	.	TGTGCCAGCAGTTCCTTGGACAGGGGTAGTGGACAGCCCCAGCATTTT	CASSSLDRGSGQPQHF
TRBV12-3/TRBV12-4	.	TRBJ2-5	.	TGTGCCAGCACGGGGGCACAAGAGACCCAGTACTTC	CASTGAQETQYF
TRBV7-2	TRBD1	TRBJ2-7	.	TGTGCCAGCAGCTCCGGACAGGCATTGTCCTACGAGCAGTACTTC	CASSSGQALSYEQYF
TRBV7-2	.	TRBJ1-2	.	TGTGCCAGCAGCTTAGAAGGTTTGGGCTATGGCTACACCTTC	CASSLEGLGYGYTF
TRBV25-1	.	TRBJ1-1	.	TGTGCCAGCAGTGAATATATGGAGGCCTGGGGCACTGAAGCTTTCTTT	CASSEYMEAWGTEAFF
TRBV21-1	.	TRBJ1-4	.	TGTGCCAGCAGCAGTCTTGAGGTCCTTAATGAAAAACTGTTTTTT	CASSSLEVLNEKLFF
TRBV5-1	.	TRBJ1-4	.	TGCGCCAGCAAGGACAGCGCAACTAATGAAAAACTGTTTTTT	CASKDSATNEKLFF
TRBV7-2	.	TRBJ2-3	.	TGTGCCAGCAGCTTAGCGGGGACTAGCACAGATACGCAGTATTTT	CASSLAGTSTDTQYF
TRBV5-1	.	TRBJ1-3	.	TGCGCCAGCAGCTTAAGCGGCAACTCTGGAAACACCATATATTTT	CASSLSGNSGNTIYF
TRBV11-2	.	TRBJ2-5	.	TGTGCCAGCAGCTTTTCCGGACAAAGACCCCAGTACTTC	CASSFSGQRPQYF
TRBV6-5	.	TRBJ2-5	once	TGTGCCAGCAGCCCGGGACTTGCAACGATGACCCAGTACTTC	CASSPGLATMTQYF
TRBV3-1/TRBV3-2	.	TRBJ2-5	once	TGTGCCAGCAGCCAAGTTTCGACTTTCCAAGAGACCCAGTACTTC	CASSQVSTFQETQYF
TRBV7-8	.	TRBJ2-1	.	TGTGCCAGCAGCCGCCCAGCGGGCGTAGCCTACAATGAGCAGTTCTTC	CASSRPAGVAYNEQFF